Presented here are 24 T cell receptor beta chains from one specimen sequenced in a study of long-term antiretroviral therapy in people with HIV. A v3.0 immunoSEQ assay was performed at survey level. Some clones are missing from TCRdb's copy, which holds only in-frame ones; the method was immunoSEQ multiplex PCR. The table includes about 36,000 clones, over 75% detected once. Sequenced material: unsorted PBMCs, taken 0.6 years after starting antiretroviral therapy. All receptors come from a man aged 18-30 years with HIV.

The chain recombines TRBV6-5 with TRBJ1-2, with D possibly matching TRBD1 (6 bases). V gave up 6 bases and J gave up 3 bases, with 11 bases separating them. The germline V gene has CDR1 MNHEY and CDR2 SVGAGI. The CDR3 contains 13 residues. The CDR3 DNA follows: TGTGCCAGCAGCTGGGGACATGACTATGGCTACACCTTC. Translating it yields CASSWGHDYGYTF.

The rearrangement uses TRBV28 and TRBJ2-7; no definite D call. V was shortened by 10 bases and J by 2 bases, with 12 bases between the two germline ends. In germline, CDR1 is MDHEN, CDR2 SYDVKM. The CDR3 spans 12 residues. The CDR3 loop is CATTRVTYEQYF. CDR3 in DNA: TGTGCCACCACACGGGTAACCTACGAGCAGTACTTC.

The chain carries TRBV7-9 and TRBJ2-3; D assignment may be TRBD1 or TRBD2 (5 bases each). Per the germline V gene, CDR1 is SEHNR and CDR2 is FQNEAQ (reference sequence). CDR3 length equals 13 residues. Between the trimmed V and J ends, which lost 5 bases and 8 bases, there was a span of 14 bases. The CDR3 DNA reads as TGTGCCAGCAGCGCCGGGGCTTGGGGTACGCAGTATTTT. This gives the protein CASSAGAWGTQYF.

The chain is built from TRBV6-6 and TRBJ1-5, with D possibly being TRBD1 (6 bases). The CDR3 length is 15 residues. The germline V gene encodes CDR1 MNHNY and CDR2 SVGAGI (reference sequence). V was pared by 0 bases and J by 7 bases, with 13 bases between. The CDR3 reads CASSYSGGGEQPQHF. In DNA form, the CDR3 reads TGTGCCAGCAGTTACTCGGGGGGGGGCGAACAGCCCCAGCATTTT.

V is TRBV29-1 and J is TRBJ1-5, with TRBD1 matching 11 bases. V shed 5 bases and J 7 bases; nucleotides not matched to a gene: 7. Germline values: CDR1 SQVTM, CDR2 ANQGSEA. The CDR3 covers 14 residues. The CDR3 DNA is TGCAGCGTTTTGGACAGGGGGCCGGGGCAGCCCCAGCATTTT. Translated, it gives CSVLDRGPGQPQHF.

This sequence joins TRBV10-2 and TRBJ1-1, with TRBD1 matching 7 bases. J lost 3 bases, V lost 4 bases, and 2 bases had no gene match. In germline, CDR1 is WSHSY, CDR2 SAAADI. The CDR3 extends over 13 amino acids. Here the CDR3 DNA reads TGCGCCAGCAGTGTCGACAGGGACACTGAAGCTTTCTTT. It codes for CASSVDRDTEAFF.

The chain has TRBV29-1 and TRBJ2-1, with TRBD1 identical over 8 bases. The germline CDR1 and CDR2 sequences are SQVTM and ANQGSEA. Trimming removed 4 bases from V and 4 bases from J; junction bases left unmatched: 12. CDR3 length equals 16 residues. For the CDR3, the DNA is TGCAGCGTTGCCCAGGGGGCTAAGGTCCCGTACAATGAGCAGTTCTTC. This gives the protein CSVAQGAKVPYNEQFF.

This clone was seen only once. The chain is built from TRBV5-1 and TRBJ2-3, with D possibly being TRBD2 (7 bases). Trimming stripped 1 base from V and 0 bases from J, with 15 bases between. Germline lookup yields CDR1 SGHRS and CDR2 YFSETQ. This CDR3 is built from 17 residues. The CDR3 is CASSLWGGRTSTDTQYF. CDR3 bases: TGCGCCAGCAGCTTGTGGGGGGGCAGGACTAGCACAGATACGCAGTATTTT.

Only a few counts were recorded for this clone. The chain carries TRBV7-9 and TRBJ1-4; no clear D. Trimming left V 8 bases short and J 7 bases short, with 5 bases between. CDR1 and CDR2 (germline): SEHNR, FQNEAQ (reference sequence). The CDR3 loop spans 10 amino acids. DNA of the CDR3: TGTGCCAGCGAGGGTGAAAAACTGTTTTTT. Residues: CASEGEKLFF.

V gene TRBV18 combines with J gene TRBJ1-3, with TRBD1 as a possible D gene (6 bases). Deletions cut 3 bases from V and 3 bases from J, with 24 bases between. CDR1 is KGHSH and CDR2 is LQKENI in the germline V gene. The CDR3 covers 19 residues. The CDR3 protein is CASSPLPGASISIGNTIYF. The DNA for the CDR3 is TGTGCCAGCTCACCTTTACCAGGGGCGTCGATCAGCATTGGAAACACCATATATTTT.

The rearrangement links TRBV19 to TRBJ2-5; either TRBD1 or TRBD2 may fit D (5 bases each). The germline V and J ends were trimmed by 6 bases and 3 bases, with 17 bases remaining between them. Germline assignment: CDR1 LNHDA and CDR2 SQIVND (reference sequence). This CDR3 contains 15 residues. The CDR3, as DNA: TGTGCCAGTAGAGCGAAGGGGAGCGGAAAAGAGACCCAGTACTTC. It yields the protein CASRAKGSGKETQYF.

This clone is deemed medium-sized (0.01 to 0.1%). The CDR3 protein is CASSQVRGQSEQYF. CDR3 nucleotide sequence: TGCGCCAGCAGCCAAGTGAGGGGACAGAGCGAGCAGTACTTC. The chain links TRBV4-3 to TRBJ2-7, with 7 bases matching TRBD1. V shed 1 base, J shed 6 bases, and the junction held 6 bases outside the gene matches. The CDR3 length is 14 residues. Germline V CDR1 and CDR2: LGHNA, YSLEER.

V and J are TRBV5-4 and TRBJ2-7; the D gene is possibly TRBD1 (6 bases). The CDR3 length is 14 residues. CDR1 and CDR2 (germline): SGHNT, YYREEE (reference sequence). Trimming cost V 4 bases and J 3 bases, with 14 bases left between them. CDR3 sequence reads: CASSGQRDNYEQYF. The CDR3 DNA reads as TGTGCCAGCAGCGGCCAACGGGACAACTACGAGCAGTACTTC.

This chain links TRBV5-4 with TRBJ2-3; the match to TRBD2 covers 11 bases. Germline trimming cut 0 bases from V and 6 bases from J; bases unmatched to any gene: 6. The CDR3 covers 16 residues. The V gene's germline CDR1 is SGHNT and CDR2 YYREEE (reference sequence). The CDR3 sequence: CASSLGGLAATDTQYF. CDR3 nucleotides: TGTGCCAGCAGCTTGGGGGGACTAGCGGCCACTGATACGCAGTATTTT. The full variable domain, its missing parts supplied by reference TRBV5-4 and TRBJ2-3, is ETGVTQSPTHLIKTRGQQVTLRCSSQSGHNTVSWYQQALGQGPQFIFQYYREEENGRGNFPPRFSGLQFPNYSSELNVNALELDDSALYLCASSLGGLAATDTQYFGPGTRLTVL.

The CDR3 loop is CASSSGPGGGTEAFF. The CDR3 nucleotides are TGTGCCAGCAGTTCGGGCCCTGGGGGTGGCACTGAAGCTTTCTTT. The chain is built from TRBV28 and TRBJ1-1; D might be TRBD1 (5 bases). This CDR3 comprises 15 residues. Trimming removed 4 bases from V and 4 bases from J, with 16 bases in between. Germline assignment: CDR1 MDHEN and CDR2 SYDVKM.

CDR3 nucleotides: TGTGCCAGCAGTGTCTCCGGGAACAATGAGCAGTTCTTC. This gives the protein CASSVSGNNEQFF. The V gene is TRBV2, the J gene TRBJ2-1; a weak D match, TRBD2 (5 bases). The CDR3 totals 13 residues. CDR1 is SNHLY, CDR2 FYNNEI, per germline. Trimming left V 4 bases short and J 5 bases short, with 9 bases between.

For this clone: Other DNA sequences within the sample encode an identical CDR3. The chain couples TRBV29-1 to TRBJ2-7, with 7 nucleotides matching TRBD1. This CDR3 region has 14 residues. Germline V gene lookup returns CDR1 SQVTM and CDR2 ANQGSEA. J lost 3 bases, V lost 0 bases, and 5 bases had no gene match. DNA for the CDR3: TGCAGCGTTGAAGAAGGGGACAGAGGCTACGAGCAGTACTTC. Translated: CSVEEGDRGYEQYF.

The chain carries TRBV5-1 and TRBJ2-7; D unclear. The CDR3 sequence is 14 residues long. CDR1 is SGHRS, CDR2 YFSETQ, per germline. V dropped 2 bases and J dropped 2 bases, with 11 bases sitting between them. The CDR3 is CASSFEVPPYEQYF. The CDR3 nucleotides read TGCGCCAGCAGCTTTGAAGTTCCCCCCTACGAGCAGTACTTC.

This rearrangement joins TRBV5-1 to TRBJ2-1; D unclear. Trimming shortened V by 0 bases and J by 6 bases, and 13 bases separated the two germline ends. CDR1 SGHRS and CDR2 YFSETQ come from the germline V gene. CDR3 length: 15 residues. This CDR3 is CASSLEPMRGNEQFF. The CDR3 DNA reads as TGCGCCAGCAGCTTGGAGCCGATGCGAGGCAATGAGCAGTTCTTC.

This rearrangement joins TRBV5-4 to TRBJ2-1; 8 nucleotides line up with TRBD2. The length of the CDR3 is 16 residues. The ends lost 4 bases at V and 0 bases at J; junction bases unmatched: 6. Germline CDR1 SGHNT, CDR2 YYREEE (reference sequence). Written as DNA, the CDR3 is TGTGCCAGCAGCCCTCTGGGGACTAGCTCCTACAATGAGCAGTTCTTC. Translated: CASSPLGTSSYNEQFF.

This chain uses TRBV7-9 with TRBJ2-2; tentatively, D is TRBD1 (5 bases). In germline, CDR1 is SEHNR, CDR2 FQNEAQ (reference sequence). V was pared by 6 bases and J by 4 bases, with 9 bases between. The CDR3 extends over 13 amino acids. The CDR3 nucleotides are TGTGCCAGCAGACAGGCGTTCACCGGGGAGCTGTTTTTT. It codes for CASRQAFTGELFF.

The chain employs TRBV2 and TRBJ2-2; D may be TRBD1 (6 bases). Germline loops: CDR1 SNHLY, CDR2 FYNNEI. The V gene lost 3 bases and the J gene lost 6 bases, with 8 bases spanning the gap. The length of the CDR3 is 13 residues. CDR3 region: CASSDEGAGELFF. The DNA of the CDR3 is TGTGCCAGCAGTGACGAGGGGGCCGGGGAGCTGTTTTTT.

The gene calls are TRBV5-1 and TRBJ1-4; TRBD1 agrees at 7 bases. Germline trimming cut 5 bases from V and 8 bases from J; bases unmatched to any gene: 9. The CDR3 sequence is 14 residues long. Germline assignment: CDR1 SGHRS and CDR2 YFSETQ. The CDR3 protein is CASRTGQVGEKLFF. The CDR3 DNA is TGCGCCAGCAGGACTGGACAGGTTGGGGAAAAACTGTTTTTT.

This clone has more than one count but fewer than ten. The chain employs TRBV18 and TRBJ1-2, with D unresolved. Germline CDR1 is KGHSH and CDR2 is LQKENI. The CDR3 has 15 residues. Trimming took off 0 bases at V and 5 bases at J, with 13 bases between the two ends. The CDR3: CASSPPGVYGYGYTF. The CDR3 region has the DNA TGTGCCAGCTCACCACCTGGGGTGTACGGTTATGGCTACACCTTC.